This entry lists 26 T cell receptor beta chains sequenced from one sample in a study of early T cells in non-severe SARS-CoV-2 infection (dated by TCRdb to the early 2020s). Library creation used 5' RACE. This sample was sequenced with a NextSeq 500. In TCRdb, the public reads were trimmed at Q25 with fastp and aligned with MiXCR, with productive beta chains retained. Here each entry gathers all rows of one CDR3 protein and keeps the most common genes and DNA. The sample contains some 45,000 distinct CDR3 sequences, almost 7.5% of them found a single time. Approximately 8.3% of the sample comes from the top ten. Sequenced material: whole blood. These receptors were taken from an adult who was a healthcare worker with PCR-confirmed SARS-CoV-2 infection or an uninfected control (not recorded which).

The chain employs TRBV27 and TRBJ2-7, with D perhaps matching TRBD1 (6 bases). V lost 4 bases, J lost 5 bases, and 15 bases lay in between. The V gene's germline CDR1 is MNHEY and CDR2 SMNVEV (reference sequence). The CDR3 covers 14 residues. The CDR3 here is CASSYRDAGDEQYF. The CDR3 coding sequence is TGTGCCAGCAGTTACAGGGACGCGGGCGACGAGCAGTACTTC.

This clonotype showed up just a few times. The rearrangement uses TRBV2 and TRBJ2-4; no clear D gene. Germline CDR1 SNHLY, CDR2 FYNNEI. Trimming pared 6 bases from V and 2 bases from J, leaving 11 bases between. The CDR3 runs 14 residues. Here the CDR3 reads CASRAWSSKNIQYF. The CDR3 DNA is TGTGCCAGCAGGGCCTGGTCCTCCAAAAACATTCAGTACTTC.

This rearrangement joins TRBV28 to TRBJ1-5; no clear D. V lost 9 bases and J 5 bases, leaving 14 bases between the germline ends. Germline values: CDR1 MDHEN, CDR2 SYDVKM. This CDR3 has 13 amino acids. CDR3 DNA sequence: TGTGCCAGAACGACAAAGGTCGATCAGCCCCAGCATTTT. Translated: CARTTKVDQPQHF.

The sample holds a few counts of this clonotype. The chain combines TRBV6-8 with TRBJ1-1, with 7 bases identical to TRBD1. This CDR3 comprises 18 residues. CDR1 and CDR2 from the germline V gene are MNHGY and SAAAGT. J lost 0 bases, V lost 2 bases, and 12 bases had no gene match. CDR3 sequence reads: CASSYTQDRRRLNTEAFF. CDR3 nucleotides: TGTGCCAGCAGTTACACCCAGGACAGGCGAAGATTGAACACTGAAGCTTTCTTT.

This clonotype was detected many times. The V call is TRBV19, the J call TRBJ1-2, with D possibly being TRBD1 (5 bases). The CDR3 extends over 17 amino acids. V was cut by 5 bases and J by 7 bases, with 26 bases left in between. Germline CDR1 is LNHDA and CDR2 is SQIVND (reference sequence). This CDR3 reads CASSSSGTTSRMSGYTF. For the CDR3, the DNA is TGTGCCAGTAGTTCCTCCGGGACGACTTCCAGAATGAGTGGCTACACCTTC. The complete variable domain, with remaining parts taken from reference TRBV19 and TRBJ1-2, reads DGGITQSPKYLFRKEGQNVTLSCEQNLNHDAMYWYRQDPGQGLRLIYYSQIVNDFQKGDIAEGYSVSREKKESFPLTVTSAQKNPTAFYLCASSSSGTTSRMSGYTFGSGTRLTVV.

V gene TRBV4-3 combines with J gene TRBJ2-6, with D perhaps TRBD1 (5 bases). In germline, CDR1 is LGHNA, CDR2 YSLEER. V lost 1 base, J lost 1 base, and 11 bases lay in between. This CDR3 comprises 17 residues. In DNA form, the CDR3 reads TGCGCCAGCAGCCAAGGACAGTTCCTTTCTGGGGCCAACGTCCTGACTTTC. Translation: CASSQGQFLSGANVLTF.

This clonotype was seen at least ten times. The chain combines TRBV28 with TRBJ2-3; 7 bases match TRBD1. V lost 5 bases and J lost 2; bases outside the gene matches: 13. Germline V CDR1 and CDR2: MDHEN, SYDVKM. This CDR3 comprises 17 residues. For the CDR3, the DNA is TGTGCCAGCAGTGAGAATGACAGGGCGATAATCACAGATACGCAGTATTTT. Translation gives CASSENDRAIITDTQYF.

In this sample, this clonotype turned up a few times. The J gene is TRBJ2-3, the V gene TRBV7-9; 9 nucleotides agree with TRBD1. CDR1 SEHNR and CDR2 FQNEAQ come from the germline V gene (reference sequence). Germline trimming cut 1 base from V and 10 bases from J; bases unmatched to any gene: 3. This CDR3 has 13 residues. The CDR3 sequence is CASSLEGQGAQYF. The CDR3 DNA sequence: TGTGCCAGCAGCTTAGAGGGACAGGGTGCGCAGTATTTT.

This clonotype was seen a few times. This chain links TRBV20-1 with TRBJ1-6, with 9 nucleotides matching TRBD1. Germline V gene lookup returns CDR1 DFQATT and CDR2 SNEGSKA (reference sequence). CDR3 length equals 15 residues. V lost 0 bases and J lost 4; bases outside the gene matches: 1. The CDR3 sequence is CSAREGQGYNSPLHF. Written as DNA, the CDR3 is TGCAGTGCTAGAGAGGGACAGGGATATAATTCACCCCTCCACTTT.

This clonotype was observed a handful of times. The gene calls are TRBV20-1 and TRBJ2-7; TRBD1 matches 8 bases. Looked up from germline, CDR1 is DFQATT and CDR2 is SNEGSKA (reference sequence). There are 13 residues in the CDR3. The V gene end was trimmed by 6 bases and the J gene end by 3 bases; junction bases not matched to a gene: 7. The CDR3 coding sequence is TGCAGTGCCATTCCCGGGACAGGCTACGAGCAGTACTTC. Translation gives CSAIPGTGYEQYF.

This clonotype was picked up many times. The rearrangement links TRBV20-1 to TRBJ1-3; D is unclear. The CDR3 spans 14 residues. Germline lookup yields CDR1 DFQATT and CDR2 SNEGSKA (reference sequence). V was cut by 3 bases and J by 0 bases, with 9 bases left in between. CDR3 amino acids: CSARQTNSGNTIYF. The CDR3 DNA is TGCAGTGCTAGGCAGACTAACTCTGGAAACACCATATATTTT.

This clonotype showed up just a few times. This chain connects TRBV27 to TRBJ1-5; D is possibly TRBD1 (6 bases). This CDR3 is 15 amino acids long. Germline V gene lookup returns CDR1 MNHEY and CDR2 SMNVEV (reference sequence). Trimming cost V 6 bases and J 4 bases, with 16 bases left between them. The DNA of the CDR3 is TGTGCCAGCAGGGACGGAGGGGGACGTAATCAGCCCCAGCATTTT. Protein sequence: CASRDGGGRNQPQHF.

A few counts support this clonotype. The CDR3 coding sequence is TGTGCCAGCAGTTACGATCCTGCGGGGGTCTACCACTACGAGCAGTACTTC. This translates into CASSYDPAGVYHYEQYF. V is TRBV6-2 or TRBV6-3 and J is TRBJ2-7; 7 bases match TRBD2. This CDR3 is 17 amino acids long. With 2 bases clipped from V and 3 bases from J, the junction kept 13 bases outside the gene matches. Germline lookup yields CDR1 MNHEY and CDR2 SVGEGT.

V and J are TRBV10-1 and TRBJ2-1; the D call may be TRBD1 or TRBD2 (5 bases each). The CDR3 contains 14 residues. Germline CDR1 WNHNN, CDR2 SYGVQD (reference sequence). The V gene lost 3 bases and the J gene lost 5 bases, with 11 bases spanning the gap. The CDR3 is CASSDGGSNNEQFF. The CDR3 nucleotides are TGCGCCAGCAGTGATGGGGGATCGAACAATGAGCAGTTCTTC.

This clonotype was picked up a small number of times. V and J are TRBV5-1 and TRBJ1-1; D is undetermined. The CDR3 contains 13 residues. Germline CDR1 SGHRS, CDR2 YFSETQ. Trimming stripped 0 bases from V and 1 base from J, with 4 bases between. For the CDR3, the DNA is TGCGCCAGCAGCTTGGTTCGGAACACTGAAGCTTTCTTT. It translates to CASSLVRNTEAFF.

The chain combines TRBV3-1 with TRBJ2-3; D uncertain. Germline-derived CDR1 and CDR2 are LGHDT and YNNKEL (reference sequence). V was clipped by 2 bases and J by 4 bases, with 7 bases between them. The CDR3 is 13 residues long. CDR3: CASSQFLSDTQYF. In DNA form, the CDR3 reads TGTGCCAGCAGCCAATTTTTATCAGATACGCAGTATTTT.

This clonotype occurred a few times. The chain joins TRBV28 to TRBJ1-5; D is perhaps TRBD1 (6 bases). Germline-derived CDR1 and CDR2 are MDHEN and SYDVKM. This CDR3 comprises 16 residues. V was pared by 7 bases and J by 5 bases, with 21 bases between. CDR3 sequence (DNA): TGTGCCAGCACCCTTCTTAAGGACAGCGGGGATCAGCCCCAGCATTTT. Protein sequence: CASTLLKDSGDQPQHF. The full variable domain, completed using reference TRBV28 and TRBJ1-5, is DVKVTQSSRYLVKRTGEKVFLECVQDMDHENMFWYRQDPGLGLRLIYFSYDVKMKEKGDIPEGYSVSREKKERFSLILESASTNQTSMYLCASTLLKDSGDQPQHFGDGTRLSIL.

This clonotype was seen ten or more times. Written as DNA, the CDR3 is TGCAGTGCTAGAGTAGGCGGCCAAGAGACCCAGTACTTC. This encodes CSARVGGQETQYF. The chain couples TRBV20-1 to TRBJ2-5; D gene ambiguous. V was shortened by 1 base and J by 1 base, with 7 bases between the two germline ends. This CDR3 spans 13 amino acids. The V gene's germline CDR1 is DFQATT and CDR2 SNEGSKA (reference sequence).

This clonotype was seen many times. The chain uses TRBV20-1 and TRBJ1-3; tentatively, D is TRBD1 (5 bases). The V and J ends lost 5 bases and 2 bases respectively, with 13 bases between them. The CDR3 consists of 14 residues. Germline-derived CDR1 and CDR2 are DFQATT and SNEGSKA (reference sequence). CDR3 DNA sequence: TGCAGTGCTGGCACAAGGGGTGCTGGAAACACCATATATTTT. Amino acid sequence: CSAGTRGAGNTIYF.

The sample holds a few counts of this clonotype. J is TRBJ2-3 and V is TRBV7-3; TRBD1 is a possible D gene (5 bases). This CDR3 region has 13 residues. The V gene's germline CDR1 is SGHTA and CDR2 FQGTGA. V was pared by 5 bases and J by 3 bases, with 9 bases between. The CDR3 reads CASSPAGTDTQYF. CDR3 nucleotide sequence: TGTGCCAGCAGCCCCGCAGGGACAGATACGCAGTATTTT. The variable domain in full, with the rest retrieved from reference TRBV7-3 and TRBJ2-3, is GAGVSQTPSNKVTEKGKYVELRCDPISGHTALYWYRQSLGQGPEFLIYFQGTGAADDSGLPNDRFFAVRPEGSVSTLKIQRTERGDSAVYLCASSPAGTDTQYFGPGTRLTVL.

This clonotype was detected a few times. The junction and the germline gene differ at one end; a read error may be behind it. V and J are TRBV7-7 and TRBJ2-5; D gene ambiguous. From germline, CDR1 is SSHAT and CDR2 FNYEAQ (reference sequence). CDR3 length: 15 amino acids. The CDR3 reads CASSLVLMGQETQYF. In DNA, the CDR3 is TGTGCTAGCAGCTTAGTTCTTATGGGCCAAGAGACCCAGTACTTC.

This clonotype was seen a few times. CDR3 residues: CASSFWRDSQTATNEKLFF. CDR3 nucleotides: TGTGCCAGCAGCTTCTGGAGGGACAGCCAAACCGCAACTAATGAAAAACTGTTTTTT. The chain is built from TRBV7-6 and TRBJ1-4, with 7 bases matching TRBD1. The CDR3 is 19 residues long. Germline lookup yields CDR1 SGHVS and CDR2 FNYEAQ. After removal of 3 bases from V and 0 bases from J, the junction contained 13 bases not matched to a gene.

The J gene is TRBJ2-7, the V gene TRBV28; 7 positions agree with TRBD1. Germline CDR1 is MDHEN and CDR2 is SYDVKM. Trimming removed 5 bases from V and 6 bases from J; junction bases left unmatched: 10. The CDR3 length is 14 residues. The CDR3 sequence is CASSPWTGLPEQYF. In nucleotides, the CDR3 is TGTGCCAGCAGTCCCTGGACAGGCCTTCCCGAGCAGTACTTC.

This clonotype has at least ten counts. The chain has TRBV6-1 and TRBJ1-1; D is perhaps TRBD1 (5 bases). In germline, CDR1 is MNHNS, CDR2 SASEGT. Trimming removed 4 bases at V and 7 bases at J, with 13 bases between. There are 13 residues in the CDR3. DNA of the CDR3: TGTGCCAGCAGTGTCTCAGGGATCAATGAAGCTTTCTTT. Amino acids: CASSVSGINEAFF.

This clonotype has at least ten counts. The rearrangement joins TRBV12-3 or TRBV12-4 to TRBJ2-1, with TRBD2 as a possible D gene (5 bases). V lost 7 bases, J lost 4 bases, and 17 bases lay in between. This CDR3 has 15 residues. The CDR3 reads CASTNTGNRYNEQFF. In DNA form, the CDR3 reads TGTGCCAGCACCAACACCGGGAATCGGTACAATGAGCAGTTCTTC.

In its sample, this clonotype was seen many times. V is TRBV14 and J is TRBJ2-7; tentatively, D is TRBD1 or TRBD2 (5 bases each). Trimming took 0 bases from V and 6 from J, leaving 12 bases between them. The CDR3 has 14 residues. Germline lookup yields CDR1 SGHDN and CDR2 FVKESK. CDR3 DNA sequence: TGTGCCAGCAGCCAAGAACCGGGGCTAGGCGAGCAGTACTTC. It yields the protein CASSQEPGLGEQYF.